This TCR beta chain is drawn from a study of early T cells in non-severe SARS-CoV-2 infection. Study summary: Bulk RNA taken from unsorted whole blood was sequenced, leaving chains unpaired.

Study findings and constraints: Anti-spike CD8 responses were favored in VDJdb matching, and private and CD4 specificities were missed.

This clonotype was counted only a few times. The antigen remains undetermined. Unique molecular identifiers tagged individual cDNA molecules. From the 5' RACE reads, TCRdb called clonotypes with MiXCR, one entry per CDR3 protein. This sample has some 66,000 distinct CDR3 sequences, with approximately 10% found just once. The specimen sequenced was whole blood. The TCR comes from an adult who was a healthcare worker with PCR-confirmed SARS-CoV-2 infection or an uninfected control (not recorded which).

CDR3 residues: CSARVPGNTIYF. CDR3 in DNA: TGCAGTGCTAGAGTACCCGGAAACACCATATATTTT. This chain uses TRBV20-1 with TRBJ1-3, with D uncertain. The CDR3 contains 12 residues. Germline-derived CDR1 and CDR2 are DFQATT and SNEGSKA (reference sequence). V gave up 1 base and J gave up 4 bases, with 5 bases separating them.